The T cell receptor (beta chain) described here comes from a study of blood T cell repertoires in COVID-19. The CDR3 contains 14 residues. Germline CDR1 reads SGHTA; CDR2 reads FQGNSA. Trimming removed 2 bases from V and 7 bases from J, with 14 bases in between. Sequencing used immunoSEQ multiplex PCR; TCRdb keeps in-frame clones, though not all of them. The sample contains about 280,000 clones, around 86% of which appear only once. Sequencing was performed on peripheral blood. This receptor was taken from a human donor in a cohort sampled during active COVID-19. The V gene is TRBV7-2, the J gene TRBJ1-2, with D tentatively TRBD1 (6 bases). The CDR3 coding sequence is TGTGCCAGCAGCTTAAGACAGGCCGGGATTGGCTACACCTTC. Translating it yields CASSLRQAGIGYTF.